The rows below give T cell receptor beta chains drawn from one sample of a study of blood T cell repertoires in COVID-19. Only in-frame clones appear in the TCRdb table, and some are missing; sequencing was by immunoSEQ multiplex PCR. The data contain over 110,000 clones, about nine tenths of them singletons. The sequenced sample consisted of PBMCs or T cells enriched from blood (not recorded which). These receptor sequences come from a man in his 60s who had recovered from COVID-19. Both conserved end residues are trimmed from each CDR3.

>TRBV2|TRBJ1-2
ASSEAQGAGGYT
>TRBV7-9|TRBJ2-1
ASSFSGKAYNEQF
>TRBV28|TRBJ2-7
ASTTTGGIYEQY
>TRBV5-1|TRBJ2-2
ASSLSNRNTGELF
>TRBV6-1|TRBJ1-5
ASSDSYLSNQPQH
>TRBV9|TRBJ1-1
ARRVGGRGRDTEAF
>TRBV10-3|TRBJ2-1
AISERTSVRGSSYNEQF
>TRBV5-1|TRBJ2-2
ASRAGSVTGELF
>TRBV5-4|TRBJ1-1
ASSAGWNTEAF
>TRBV7-9|TRBJ1-6
ASSLGSSYNSPLH
>TRBV7-9|TRBJ2-1
ASSLAFLAGSLANEQF
>TRBV7-9|TRBJ2-1
ASSSGGGWNEQF
>TRBV4-2|TRBJ1-2
ASSQEQGQYGYT
>TRBV18|TRBJ1-2
ASSPSGGNYGYT
>TRBV14|TRBJ2-5
ASSPGLAGRKETQY
>TRBV4-1|TRBJ2-5
ASSQATADSGTQY
>TRBV18|TRBJ2-5
ASSPPKYQGTPGGQETQY
>TRBV4-2|TRBJ2-2
ASSQIGGVHGELF
>TRBV19|TRBJ1-3
ASSIDRGGNTIY
>TRBV3-1/TRBV3-2|TRBJ2-7
ASSQDSGITYEQY
>TRBV19|TRBJ1-4
ASSAQTVEKLF
>TRBV5-4|TRBJ2-1
ASSFLGRGTRVYEQF
>TRBV11-2|TRBJ2-1
ASSPGRTSGTYNEQF
>TRBV6-5|TRBJ1-5
ASSYDWLGGNQPQH
>TRBV11-2|TRBJ2-1
ASSLAGGLFEQF
>TRBV6-1|TRBJ1-2
ASTVSGIGNYGYT
>TRBV6-5|TRBJ1-2
ATRNGGNYGYT
>TRBV28|TRBJ2-4
ASSLVGAGQNIQY
>TRBV9|TRBJ2-7
ASSVVGNWGDEQY
>TRBV28|TRBJ1-2
ASSSSGRSNYGYT
>TRBV6-2/TRBV6-3|TRBJ2-5
ASSYPGETQY
>TRBV18|TRBJ2-2
ASGPGTANTGELF
>TRBV6-5|TRBJ2-5
ASRGGTFWGETQY
>TRBV2|TRBJ2-7
ASSEPRSYEQY
>TRBV30|TRBJ2-1
ASLSGGTLEQF
>TRBV6-6|TRBJ2-2
ASSQRISGNTGELF
>TRBV30|TRBJ1-6
AWSPPDRVSPLH
>TRBV30|TRBJ2-3
AWSVKRGIRDTQY
>TRBV29-1|TRBJ2-3
SVDRGSTDTQY
>TRBV27|TRBJ1-4
ASSPGGRLGEKLF
>TRBV7-8|TRBJ1-2
ASSLEGTSSWSGYT
>TRBV6-1|TRBJ2-1
ASSESSRTGMYEQF
>TRBV27|TRBJ1-5
ASSAQGNSNQPQH
>TRBV19|TRBJ1-5
ASSIAAGVDQPQH
>TRBV7-8|TRBJ2-1
ASSPGPGFNEQF
>TRBV11-1|TRBJ2-3
ASSLLGQGTQY
>TRBV28|TRBJ1-5
ASKDTNQPQH
>TRBV19|TRBJ2-7
ASSITGAYEQY